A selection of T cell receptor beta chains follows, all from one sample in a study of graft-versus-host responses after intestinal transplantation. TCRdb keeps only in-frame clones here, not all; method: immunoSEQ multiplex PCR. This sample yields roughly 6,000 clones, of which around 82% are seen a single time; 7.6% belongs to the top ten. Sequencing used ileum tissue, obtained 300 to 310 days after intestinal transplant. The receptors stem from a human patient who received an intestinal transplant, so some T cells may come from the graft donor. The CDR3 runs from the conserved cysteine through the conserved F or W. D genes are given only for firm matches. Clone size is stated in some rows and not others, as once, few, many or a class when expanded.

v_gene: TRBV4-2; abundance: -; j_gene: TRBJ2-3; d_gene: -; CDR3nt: TGTGCCAGCAGCTTCTTCGGAGGCGGGATTTTAACAGATACGCAGTATTTT; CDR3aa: CASSFFGGGILTDTQYF
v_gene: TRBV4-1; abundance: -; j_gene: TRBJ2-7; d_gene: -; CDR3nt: TGCGCCAGCAGCCACAGGGACTCTACGACGCAGTACTTC; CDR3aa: CASSHRDSTTQYF
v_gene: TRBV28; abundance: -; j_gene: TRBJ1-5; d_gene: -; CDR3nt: TGTGCCAGCAGTTTAACAGTCAGCAATCAGCCCCAGCATTTT; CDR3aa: CASSLTVSNQPQHF
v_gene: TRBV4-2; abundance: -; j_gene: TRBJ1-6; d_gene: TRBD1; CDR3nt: TGTGCCAGCAGCCCGAACAGGGGGAATTCACCCCTCCACTTT; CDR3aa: CASSPNRGNSPLHF
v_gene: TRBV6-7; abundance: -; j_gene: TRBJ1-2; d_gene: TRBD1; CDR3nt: TGTGCCAGCAGTTACTCGATATCGTACAGGGGAGAAAGCTATGGCTACACCTTC; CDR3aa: CASSYSISYRGESYGYTF
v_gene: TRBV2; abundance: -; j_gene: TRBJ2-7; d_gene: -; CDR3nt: TGTGCCAGCGATAGGGGAACTAGCTCTCCCTACGAGCAGTACTTC; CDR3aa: CASDRGTSSPYEQYF
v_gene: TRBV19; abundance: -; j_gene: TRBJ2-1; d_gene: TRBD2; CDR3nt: TGTGCCAGTAGTTACCTAGCGGGACTGGAGCAGTTCTTC; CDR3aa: CASSYLAGLEQFF
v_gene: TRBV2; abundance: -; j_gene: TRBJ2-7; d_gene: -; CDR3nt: TGTGCCAGCAGTGAATACTACGAGCAGTACTTC; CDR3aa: CASSEYYEQYF
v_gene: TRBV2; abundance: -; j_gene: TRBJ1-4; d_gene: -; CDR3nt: TGTGCCAGCAGGCGACAGGAGGGAGTTGAAAAACTGTTTTTT; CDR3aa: CASRRQEGVEKLFF
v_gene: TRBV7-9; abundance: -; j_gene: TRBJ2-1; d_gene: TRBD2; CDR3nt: TGTGCCAGCAGCTTTACTAGCGGGGCCTACAATGAGCAGTTCTTC; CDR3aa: CASSFTSGAYNEQFF
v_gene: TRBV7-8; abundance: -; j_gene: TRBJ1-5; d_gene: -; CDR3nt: TGTGCCAGCAGCTGGGACAGCAATCAGCCCCAGCATTTT; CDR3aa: CASSWDSNQPQHF
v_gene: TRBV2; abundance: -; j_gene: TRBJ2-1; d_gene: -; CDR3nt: TGTGCCAGCAGTCGGGACAACGAGGAGTTCTTC; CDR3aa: CASSRDNEEFF
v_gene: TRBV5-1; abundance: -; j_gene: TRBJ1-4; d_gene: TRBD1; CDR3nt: TGCGCCAGCAGCTTGGGACTGACCGGGACAGGGACTCGAAAACTGTTTTTT; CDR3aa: CASSLGLTGTGTRKLFF
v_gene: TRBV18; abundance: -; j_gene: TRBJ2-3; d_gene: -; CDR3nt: TGTGCCAGCTCACCACCCTCAGTGGATACGCAGTATTTT; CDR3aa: CASSPPSVDTQYF
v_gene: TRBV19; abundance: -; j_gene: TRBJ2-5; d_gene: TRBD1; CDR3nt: TGTGCCAGTAGTATTTGGACGACAGGGCGTTGGGAGACCCAGTACTTC; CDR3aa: CASSIWTTGRWETQYF
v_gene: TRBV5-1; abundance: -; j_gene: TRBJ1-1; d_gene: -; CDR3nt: TGCGCCAGCAGCTTGTCCCCAAACACTGAAGCTTTCTTT; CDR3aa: CASSLSPNTEAFF
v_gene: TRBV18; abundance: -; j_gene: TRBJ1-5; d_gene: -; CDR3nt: TGTGCCAGCTCACCAGGGGGCAATCAGCCCCAGCATTTT; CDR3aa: CASSPGGNQPQHF
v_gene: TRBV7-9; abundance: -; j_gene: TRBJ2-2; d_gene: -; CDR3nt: TGTGCCAGCAGCTTTGCACTACTGAACACCGGGGAGCTGTTTTTT; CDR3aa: CASSFALLNTGELFF
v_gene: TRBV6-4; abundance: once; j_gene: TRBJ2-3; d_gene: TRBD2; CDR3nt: TGTGCCAGCAGCCCCGTAGCGGGGGGGTCAGATACGCAGTATTTT; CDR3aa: CASSPVAGGSDTQYF
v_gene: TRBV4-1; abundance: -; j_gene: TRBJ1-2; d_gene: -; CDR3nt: TGCGCCAGCAGCCAAGATGAGAGGGGTGACTATGGCTACACCTTC; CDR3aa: CASSQDERGDYGYTF
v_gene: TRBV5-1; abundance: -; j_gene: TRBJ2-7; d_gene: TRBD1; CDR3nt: TGCGCCAGCAGCTTGGCCCGGACAGGCTACGAGCAGTACTTC; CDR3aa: CASSLARTGYEQYF
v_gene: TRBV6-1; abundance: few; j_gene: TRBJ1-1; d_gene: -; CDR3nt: TGTGCCAGCAGTGAAGAGGGTAGAGGGAGCACTGAAGCTTTCTTT; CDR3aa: CASSEEGRGSTEAFF
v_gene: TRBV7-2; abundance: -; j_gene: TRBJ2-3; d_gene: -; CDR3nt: TGTGCCAGCAGCTTAGACACAGATACGCAGTATTTT; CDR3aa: CASSLDTDTQYF
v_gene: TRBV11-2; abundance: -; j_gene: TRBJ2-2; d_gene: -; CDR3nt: TGTGCCAGCAGCTCGGGGAGGCACAGCATAACCTCCGGGGAGCTGTTTTTT; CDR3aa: CASSSGRHSITSGELFF
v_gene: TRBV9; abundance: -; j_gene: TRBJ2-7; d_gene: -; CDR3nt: TGTGCCAGCAGCACCGGCGGGACAGAACAGTACTTC; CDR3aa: CASSTGGTEQYF
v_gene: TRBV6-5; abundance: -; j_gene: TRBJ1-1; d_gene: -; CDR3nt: TGTGCCAGTTCTCAGACACTTGAAGCTTTCTTT; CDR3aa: CASSQTLEAFF
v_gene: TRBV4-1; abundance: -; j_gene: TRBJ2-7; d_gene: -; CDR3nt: TGCGCCAGCAGCCAGGGGGAAGGGGACGAGCAGTACTTC; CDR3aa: CASSQGEGDEQYF
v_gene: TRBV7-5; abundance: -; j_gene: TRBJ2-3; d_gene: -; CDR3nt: TGTGTCAGAAGCTTGGGGGGGGATACGCAGTATTTT; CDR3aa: CVRSLGGDTQYF
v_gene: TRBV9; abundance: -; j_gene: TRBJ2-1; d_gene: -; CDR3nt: TGTGCCAGCAGCGTAGAGAGGGGATGGGGGGACAATGAGCAGTTCTTC; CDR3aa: CASSVERGWGDNEQFF